This passage covers 4 T cell receptor beta chains from one sample sequenced in a study of regulatory T cells in long-lasting Graves disease. Time point given: newly diagnosed GD, antithyroid drugs for less than 3 months. PBMCs provided the RNA from which the TCR library was made. Arm-PCR of CDR3 regions and iRepertoire HTBI primers were used to build TCR beta libraries. TCRdb reanalysed the multiplex PCR reads using MiXCR and keeps one entry per CDR3 protein. The data show 680,000 or so distinct CDR3 sequences, 15% to 20% seen once. The same sample was also studied in work on T cells in Graves' hyperthyroidism and ophthalmopathy.

Sequenced here: peripheral blood mononuclear cells (PBMCs), sampled at new diagnosis, from a patient treated with antithyroid drugs. The receptors derive from a woman aged 25 to 39 with Graves disease.

The V and J genes are TRBV14 and TRBJ2-1; 9 nucleotides align to TRBD2. The germline V gene encodes CDR1 SGHDN and CDR2 FVKESK. The ends lost 0 bases at V and 8 bases at J; junction bases unmatched: 8. The CDR3 covers 16 residues. The CDR3 region is CASSQDHGTSSYEQFF. The DNA of the CDR3 is TGTGCCAGCAGCCAAGACCACGGGACTAGCTCATATGAGCAGTTCTTC.

V and J are TRBV5-5 and TRBJ2-5; D gene unclear. Per the germline V gene, CDR1 is SGHKS and CDR2 is YYEKEE (reference sequence). The CDR3 length is 16 residues. V was shortened by 3 bases and J by 3 bases, with 18 bases between the two germline ends. The CDR3 DNA reads as TGTGCCAGCAGCTCCGCCCCCAATTCCGCCAAAGAGACCCAGTACTTC. Translating it yields CASSSAPNSAKETQYF. Together with reference TRBV5-5 and TRBJ2-5, the CDR3 gives the full variable domain: DAGVTQSPTHLIKTRGQQVTLRCSPISGHKSVSWYQQVLGQGPQFIFQYYEKEERGRGNFPDRFSARQFPNYSSELNVNALLLGDSALYLCASSSAPNSAKETQYFGPGTRLLVL.

This clonotype was seen repeatedly, ten times or more. The CDR3 DNA is TGTGCCAGCAGCTTACTAGATACGCAGTATTTT. This gives the protein CASSLLDTQYF. The chain carries TRBV12-3 or TRBV12-4 and TRBJ2-3, with unresolved D. V lost 6 bases and J lost 5, with 6 bases in between. The CDR3 loop spans 11 amino acids.

This clonotype showed up just a few times. The chain has TRBV19 and TRBJ2-1, with 7 bases matching TRBD1. Trimming removed 10 bases from V and 6 bases from J; junction bases left unmatched: 18. The CDR3 runs 16 residues. CDR1 LNHDA and CDR2 SQIVND come from the germline V gene (reference sequence). The CDR3 sequence is CATGQSRGFVVNEQFF. The DNA for the CDR3 is TGTGCCACAGGGCAGAGCAGGGGGTTTGTGGTCAATGAGCAGTTCTTC.